This is a list of T cell receptor beta chains from one sample in a study of T cells in localized non-small cell lung cancer. Sequencing was performed with immunoSEQ multiplex PCR; in TCRdb, only in-frame clones are kept and a portion is missing. Of around 90,000 clones listed, around three quarters are singletons. Sample: PBMCs, taken before any cancer treatment. The source is a man aged 40 to 70 with stage II squamous cell lung carcinoma. The CDR3 runs from the conserved cysteine through the conserved F or W. The D gene is left open where the match is weak. The size of a clone is reported for some rows only, either as once, few or many, or as a class for expanded clones.

j_call d_call v_call clone_size cdr3_aa cdr3_nt
TRBJ1-5 NA TRBV5-1 NA CASSLSGRGNQPQHF TGCGCCAGCAGCTTGTCCGGGAGGGGCAATCAGCCCCAGCATTTT
TRBJ2-7 NA TRBV5-1 NA CASSAIGTGEIWYEQYF TGCGCCAGCAGCGCTATCGGGACGGGTGAAATATGGTACGAGCAGTACTTC
TRBJ1-2 NA TRBV18 NA CASSREKGDPLYYGYTF TGTGCCAGCTCGAGGGAAAAGGGTGACCCCCTCTACTATGGCTACACCTTC
TRBJ2-7 NA TRBV20-1 once CSAGLTGQYF TGCAGTGCAGGACTAACCGGGCAGTACTTC
TRBJ2-7 NA TRBV6-1 once CALLGAYEQYF TGTGCCCTCTTAGGGGCCTACGAGCAGTACTTC
TRBJ1-2 NA TRBV29-1 NA CGAYRVANYGYTF TGCGGCGCCTACAGGGTGGCTAACTATGGCTACACCTTC
TRBJ1-2 TRBD1 TRBV6-6 NA CASRGQGNYGYTF TGTGCCAGCAGGGGACAGGGGAACTATGGCTACACCTTC
TRBJ2-1 NA TRBV12-1 NA CASSFSGRGYNEQFF TGTGCCAGCAGCTTTTCGGGGAGAGGTTACAATGAGCAGTTCTTC
TRBJ1-2 NA TRBV28 NA CASSTRGIGYTF TGTGCCAGCAGCACGCGGGGGATTGGCTACACCTTC
TRBJ1-1 NA TRBV5-6 NA CASSSTGSRTEAFF TGTGCCAGCAGCAGTACAGGGTCGAGGACTGAAGCTTTCTTT
TRBJ1-1 NA TRBV2 NA CASSDGPGTEAFF TGTGCCAGCAGTGACGGTCCGGGAACTGAAGCTTTCTTT
TRBJ1-2 NA TRBV30 few CAWDPGAGYGYTF TGTGCCTGGGACCCTGGGGCTGGCTATGGCTACACCTTC
TRBJ2-3 NA TRBV6-1 NA CASLFRGASDTQYF TGTGCCAGCCTCTTTCGGGGGGCGAGCGATACGCAGTATTTT
TRBJ2-1 TRBD2 TRBV5-1 NA CASSLARSGRNEQFF TGCGCCAGCAGCTTGGCCCGTAGCGGGAGGAATGAGCAGTTCTTC
TRBJ1-1 TRBD1 TRBV27 NA CASSLEQGIARTEAFF TGTGCCAGCAGTTTAGAACAGGGGATAGCACGGACTGAAGCTTTCTTT
TRBJ1-2 NA TRBV21-1 NA CASSNPKYGGYTF TGTGCCAGCAGCAATCCGAAGTATGGTGGCTACACCTTC
TRBJ1-1 NA TRBV6-4 NA CASSSGVGTEAFF TGTGCCAGCAGTTCAGGGGTTGGCACTGAAGCTTTCTTT
TRBJ2-7 TRBD2 TRBV5-8 NA CASSLGASGRPRYEQYF TGTGCCAGCAGCTTGGGGGCTAGCGGGAGACCGAGGTACGAGCAGTACTTC
TRBJ2-1 NA TRBV9 NA CASSVDWGREQFF TGTGCCAGCAGCGTAGATTGGGGGAGAGAGCAGTTCTTC
TRBJ1-1 NA TRBV9 NA CASSVGFQMNTEAFF TGTGCCAGCAGCGTGGGCTTTCAGATGAACACTGAAGCTTTCTTT
TRBJ2-7 NA TRBV7-9 NA CASSSPERSPNYEQYF TGTGCCAGCAGCTCCCCAGAGAGATCTCCCAATTACGAGCAGTACTTC
TRBJ1-1 TRBD1 TRBV27 NA CASSLNRGQPEAFF TGTGCCAGCAGTTTAAATCGGGGACAGCCTGAAGCTTTCTTT